This record covers a single T cell receptor (beta chain). This sample is part of a study of blood T cell repertoires in COVID-19. Looking at the study overall: Samples representing acute and convalescent COVID-19 were sourced from the United States, Italy and Spain. Sources were T cells, B-cell-depleted T cells, or PBMCs; the material itself was cDNA or gDNA.

The CDR3 length is 10 residues. Germline V lookup: CDR1 SNHLY, CDR2 FYNNEI. Between the trimmed V and J ends, which lost 7 bases and 6 bases, there was a span of 4 bases. Original methodology: Quantification of nucleated cells was approximated via reference gene primer amplification. The repertoire was sequenced with immunoSEQ multiplex PCR; TCRdb's copy has only in-frame clones and lacks some. That table supplies the V and J calls and clone size; D and trimming were determined from the DNA. The table has about 170,000 clones, approximately 89% seen once. V is TRBV2 and J is TRBJ2-1; no reliable D call. This TCR was sampled from a man aged 65 to 79 with acute or convalescent COVID-19. What was sequenced was peripheral blood. This CDR3 is CASTGNEQFF. The CDR3 bases are TGTGCCAGCACAGGCAATGAGCAGTTCTTC. The complete variable domain, with remaining parts taken from reference TRBV2 and TRBJ2-1, reads EPEVTQTPSHQVTQMGQEVILRCVPISNHLYFYWYRQILGQKVEFLVSFYNNEISEKSEIFDDQFSVERPDGSNFTLKIRSTKLEDSAMYFCASTGNEQFFGPGTRLTVL.